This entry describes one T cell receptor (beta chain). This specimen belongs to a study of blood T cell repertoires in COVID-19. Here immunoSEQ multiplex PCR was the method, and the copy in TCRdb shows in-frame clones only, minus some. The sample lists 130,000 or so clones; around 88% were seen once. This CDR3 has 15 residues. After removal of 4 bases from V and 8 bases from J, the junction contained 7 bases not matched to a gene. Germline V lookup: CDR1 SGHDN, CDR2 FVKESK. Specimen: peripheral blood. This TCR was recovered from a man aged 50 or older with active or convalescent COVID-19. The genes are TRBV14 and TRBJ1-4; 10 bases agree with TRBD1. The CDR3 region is CASSPLGQGGEKLFF. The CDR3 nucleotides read TGTGCCAGCAGCCCCCTAGGACAGGGGGGGGAAAAACTGTTTTTT.